The T cell receptor beta chain under discussion was sequenced for a study of OX40 agonist ivuxolimab in advanced cancers. Regarding the complete study: Ivuxolimab was an agonistic, fully human IgG2 monoclonal antibody directed against OX40 (CD134), a costimulatory receptor. Prior anti-PD-1, anti-PD-L1 or anti-CTLA-4 therapy was permitted, and 40% of dose-escalation patients had received checkpoint inhibitors. Of the approximately 54 patients in dose escalation, about 20 had hepatocellular carcinoma, about 15 had melanoma, 9 had renal cell carcinoma and 9 had head and neck cancer. The dose-escalation cohort was around 83% male with a mean age of around 62 years, ranging from roughly 23 to 79. Peripheral TCRbeta sequencing was intended to test whether TCR sequence diversity was altered and clonal T-cell expansion was caused by ivuxolimab. Intravenous ivuxolimab was administered to patients every 2 weeks at six dose levels: 0.01, 0.1, 0.3, 1.5, 3 and 10 mg/kg. The paper reports the monotherapy dose-escalation portion (N of about 54 patients) of the phase I ivuxolimab trial. Partial responses occurred in three dose-escalation patients, of whom one had hepatocellular carcinoma and two had cutaneous melanoma. On the study overall, not on this receptor specifically: The antigen specificity of the peripheral T cells that underwent clonal expansion was not determined. After ivuxolimab, expanded clones were on average more numerous among CD8+ T cells than among CD4+ T cells. At doses from 0.1 to 3.0 mg/kg, clonal expansion was seen in both CD4+ and CD8+ blood T cells between baseline and week 6. In partial responders in the 0.1-3.0 mg/kg groups, normalized peripheral clonal expansion was found to be among the lowest, especially among CD8+ T cells. Low levels of normalized T-cell clonal expansion were also seen in some nonresponding patients.

The germline V gene sets CDR1 to SGHDN and CDR2 to FVKESK. The CDR3 holds 12 amino acids from the cysteine to the phenylalanine. The CDR3 DNA has 36 bases and is translated from base 1. Remarks on this clone: This receptor's antigen is unknown. One end of the junction varies from germline; a read error may be responsible.

For sequencing of the TCRbeta CDR3 region, genomic DNA was extracted from the sorted cells. The immunoSEQ Assay was used for sequencing of TCRbeta CDR3 regions. Here the immuneACCESS table is served through TCRdb, limited to in-frame sequences with V and J called. Missing clones are a known gap in these copies; in checked studies unresolved V genes cover under half, and the rest lacks a known reason. Counted in this sample were about 100,000 clones; 80% to 90% of them appeared once. The ten largest clones represent around 1.6% of the sample. The trial excluded patients who had a history of autoimmune disease or who were on systemic immunosuppression. Peripheral blood for TCR sequencing was collected from all dose cohorts at baseline, on cycle 4 day 1, and on cycle 7 day 1. Samples came from an open-label, multicenter, first-in-human phase I dose-escalation trial of ivuxolimab. The trial enrolled adults with locally advanced or metastatic head and neck squamous cell, hepatocellular, melanoma or renal cell carcinoma. Before TCR sequencing, CD4+ and CD8+ T cells were separately sorted from peripheral blood.

The V and J genes are TRBV14 and TRBJ2-7; the D gene is perhaps TRBD1, from 9 matching bases. Material: CD4+ or CD8+ T cells sorted from blood, obtained in a trial of the OX40 agonist ivuxolimab. The TCR comes from an adult with an advanced solid tumor such as melanoma, head and neck, liver or kidney cancer. DNA sequence: TGTGCCAGCAGCCCCACGGGACAGGGACTAGTCTTC. Its product reads: CASSPTGQGLVF. With all but the CDR3 taken from the reference TRBV14 and TRBJ2-7 genes, the full variable domain is: EAGVTQFPSHSVIEKGQTVTLRCDPISGHDNLYWYRRVMGKEIKFLLHFVKESKQDESGMPNNRFLAERTGGTYSTLKVQPAELEDSGVYFCASSPTGQGLVFGPGTRLTVT.